This note documents a single TCR beta chain sequence. This clone was found a few times. It lacks a known antigen. Base qualities were left out, and no much larger clone turns up one base away. This entry comes from a study of blood T cell repertoires in COVID-19 (dated by TCRdb to the early 2020s). Some background on the complete study: Collaborator samples came from the United States, Italy and Spain and covered acute and convalescent phases of COVID-19. The prospective study material was composed of cDNA or gDNA derived from T cells, B-cell-depleted T cells, or PBMCs. Subjects who had been exposed to COVID-19, were actively infected with it, or had recovered from it provided the deeply sampled blood TCRbeta repertoires that made up the dataset. The repertoires were released in a freely available public database intended as a resource for research on the immune response to SARS-CoV-2. Samples were obtained from the ongoing ImmuneRACE study (first 160 participants) and from about 1,300 subjects provided by 6 global collaborators. The sample metadata nearly always contained a de-identified subject ID, COVID-19 status, age in years and sex. Where available, HLA class I and class II types were taken from metadata supplied by the sample provider and were not determined by assay-based typing. Beyond this particular receptor, the publication reports: Clinical and demographic metadata were provided uncurated, with the amount varying by source and participant.

One collaborating source in Seattle enrolled patients during active infection and followed them longitudinally through the course of disease. The collaborating institutions used their own protocols to collect whole blood in K2EDTA tubes. For TCRbeta analysis, collaborator samples were shipped as frozen whole blood, as isolated PBMCs, or as DNA extracted from either sample type. There are 12 amino acids in the CDR3, from cysteine to phenylalanine inclusive. Only CDR3 DNA is held: 36 bases, read in frame from base 1. Trimming at the junction amounts to 1 base on V and 5 bases on J, and the germline ends lie 6 bases apart. CDR1 SGHRS and CDR2 YFSETQ are derived from the germline V gene. TCRbeta CDR3 regions were amplified from genomic DNA using the immunoSEQ Assay, a bias-controlled multiplex PCR. As for the original processing: The number of nucleated cells in each sample was estimated by amplification of reference gene primers within the assay. Sequence reads were collapsed and filtered to measure the absolute abundance of every unique TCRbeta CDR3 rearrangement. For each sample, productive Simpson clonality was calculated as the square root of Simpson's diversity index across productive rearrangements. What TCRdb holds here is the immuneACCESS table cut down to in-frame rearrangements. Part of the clones is not present; checked against another copy, under half of the missing clones reflect an unresolved V gene, and the others are unexplained. V, J and clone size were drawn from that table, and D and trimming were deduced from the DNA. The sample table lists about 390,000 clones, around 87% of them with a count of one. The ten largest clones represent 2.3% of the sample.

Sequencing was carried out using peripheral blood. In this chain, TRBV5-1 is recombined with TRBJ1-2; the D gene cannot be resolved reliably. The origin of this receptor is a woman aged 60-75 years with COVID-19, enrolled during active disease. The CDR3 has the sequence CASSLSTYGYTF. The DNA sequence follows: TGCGCCAGCAGCTTGAGTACTTATGGCTACACCTTC.